This TCR beta chain was profiled in a study of T cell responses to AZD1222 COVID-19 vaccine. Generated by immunoSEQ multiplex PCR, the TCRdb table keeps only in-frame clones and is missing some. The table includes approximately 130,000 clones, about 89% detected once. On this clone itself: The antigen is unknown.

Germline V gene lookup returns CDR1 LGHDT and CDR2 YNNKEL (reference sequence). The CDR3 spans 13 residues. V was shortened by 1 base and J by 4 bases, with 6 bases between the two germline ends. The study's findings and limits: Close to half of spike-specific TCRs reportedly recognize unmutated variant regions. Donors were largely white British and mainly female; clonal diversity was possibly underestimated. Just a handful of AZD1222 recipients tested seropositive at baseline.

The V gene is TRBV3-1 (or the pseudogene TRBV3-2), the J gene TRBJ2-3; D gene unclear. The sequence was obtained from an adult who received the AZD1222 COVID-19 vaccine. Here the sequenced sample was peripheral blood, taken 28 days after the second AZD1222 dose. DNA for the CDR3: TGTGCCAGCAGCCAAGGTGGTTCAGATACGCAGTATTTT. It translates to CASSQGGSDTQYF.